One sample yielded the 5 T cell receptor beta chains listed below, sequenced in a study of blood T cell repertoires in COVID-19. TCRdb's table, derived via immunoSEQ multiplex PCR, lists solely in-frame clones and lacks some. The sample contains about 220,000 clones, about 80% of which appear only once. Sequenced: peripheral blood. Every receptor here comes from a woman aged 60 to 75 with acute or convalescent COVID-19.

This CDR3 is CASSESPGGNEQFF. The CDR3 DNA reads TGTGCCAGCAGCGAATCCCCGGGGGGCAATGAGCAGTTCTTC. The chain has TRBV9 and TRBJ2-1; the match to TRBD2 covers 7 bases. This CDR3 region has 14 residues. V lost 3 bases to trimming and J lost 6 bases; unmatched junction nucleotides: 6. Looked up from germline, CDR1 is SGDLS and CDR2 is YYNGEE.

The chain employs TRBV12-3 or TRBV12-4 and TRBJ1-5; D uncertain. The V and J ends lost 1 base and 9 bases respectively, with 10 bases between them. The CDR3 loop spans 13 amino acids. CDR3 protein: CASSLDRSTPQHF. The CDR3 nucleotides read TGTGCCAGCAGTTTAGACAGATCAACGCCCCAGCATTTT.

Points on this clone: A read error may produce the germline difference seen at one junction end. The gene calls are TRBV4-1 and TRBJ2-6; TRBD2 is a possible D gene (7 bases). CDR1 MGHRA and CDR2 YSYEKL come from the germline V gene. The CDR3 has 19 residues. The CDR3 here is CASNQHGGGHVAGANVLTF. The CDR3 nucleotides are TGCGCCAGCAACCAACACGGCGGGGGACACGTAGCTGGGGCCAACGTCCTGACTTTC.

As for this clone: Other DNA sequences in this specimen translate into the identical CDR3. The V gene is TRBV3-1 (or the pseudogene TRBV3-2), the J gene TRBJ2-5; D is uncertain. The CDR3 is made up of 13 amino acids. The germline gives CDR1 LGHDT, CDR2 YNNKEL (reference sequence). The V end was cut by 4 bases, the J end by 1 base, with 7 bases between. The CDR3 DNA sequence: TGTGCCAGCAGCCGGGCAGGCCAAGAGACCCAGTACTTC. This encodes CASSRAGQETQYF.

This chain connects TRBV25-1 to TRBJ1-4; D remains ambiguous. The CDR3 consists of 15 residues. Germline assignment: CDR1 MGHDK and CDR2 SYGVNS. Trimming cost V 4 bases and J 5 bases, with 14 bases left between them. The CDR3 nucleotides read TGTGCCAGCAGTGGGGGTGGAGGCTCGAATGAAAAACTGTTTTTT. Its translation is CASSGGGGSNEKLFF.